Listed below are T cell receptor beta chains from one sample, sequenced in a study of T cells in Graves' hyperthyroidism and ophthalmopathy. TCRdb reprocessed the multiplex PCR reads via MiXCR and lists one record per CDR3 protein. Here the sample spans hundreds of thousands of distinct CDR3 sequences, less than 15% being singletons. The material sequenced was blood. The origin of the receptors is a woman aged 18-29 years with Graves' hyperthyroidism. CDR3s include the opening cysteine and the closing phenylalanine or tryptophan. D genes are given only for firm matches. Rows may omit the clone size; those that give it use once, few, many or a size class.

D gene	V gene	clone size	J gene	CDR3 DNA	CDR3 protein
TRBD2	TRBV6-2/TRBV6-3	few	TRBJ2-1	TGTGCCAGCAGTTACAATAGCGGGAGCCTGCAGTTCTTC	CASSYNSGSLQFF
TRBD2	TRBV29-1	few	TRBJ2-5	TGCAGCGTTGATCCTAGCGGGAGGGTGACCCAGTACTTC	CSVDPSGRVTQYF
.	TRBV14	few	TRBJ2-5	TGTGCCAGCAGCCAAGAACAGGCGCGGCAAGAGACCCAGTACTTC	CASSQEQARQETQYF
TRBD1	TRBV27	many	TRBJ2-1	TGTGCCAGCAGGCCGACAGGGTACAATGAGCAGTTCTTC	CASRPTGYNEQFF
.	TRBV13	many	TRBJ2-5	TGTGCCAGCAGCCGCAGGGGTTCATCATCGGAGACCCAGTACTTC	CASSRRGSSSETQYF
.	TRBV7-9	few	TRBJ2-5	TGTGCCAGCAGCCCCTGGACTGAATCGCGGGAGACCCAGTACTTC	CASSPWTESRETQYF
.	TRBV18	many	TRBJ2-1	TGTGCCAGCTCACCATACCGCCAAACCCCGAATGAGCAGTTCTTC	CASSPYRQTPNEQFF
.	TRBV19	.	TRBJ2-3	TGTGCCAGTAGTATAAGCGGCGGTACCTTTGATACGCAGTATTTT	CASSISGGTFDTQYF
TRBD1	TRBV20-1	once	TRBJ2-3	TGCAGTGCTAGACAGGGGGCATTAGATACGCAGTATTTT	CSARQGALDTQYF
TRBD2	TRBV5-1	many	TRBJ2-1	TGCGCCAGCAGCTTTAGAGGGCCCTTAGCGGGAGTGAGCTACAATGAGCAGTTCTTC	CASSFRGPLAGVSYNEQFF
.	TRBV28	many	TRBJ1-1	TGTGCCAGCAGTTTACAATTGGGCACTGAAGCTTTCTTT	CASSLQLGTEAFF
.	TRBV5-1	few	TRBJ2-2	TGCGCCAGCAGCCAGGACTTGAGGGGCCCCGGGGAGCTGTTTTTT	CASSQDLRGPGELFF
TRBD1	TRBV15	.	TRBJ2-7	TGTGCCACCAGCACCGACAGGGAAAGTACCTACGAGCAGTACTTC	CATSTDRESTYEQYF
.	TRBV20-1	many	TRBJ1-1	TGCAGTGCTAGAGTCGGACAGAACACTGAAGCTTTCTTT	CSARVGQNTEAFF
.	TRBV6-2/TRBV6-3	few	TRBJ2-2	TGTGCCAGCAGTAGGCGAGGGGGGGTCGGCGGGGAGCTGTTTTTT	CASSRRGGVGGELFF
TRBD2	TRBV9	few	TRBJ2-1	TGTGCCAGCAGCCTTAGCGGGAGGCCTTTTTCCTACAATGAGCAGTTCTTC	CASSLSGRPFSYNEQFF
TRBD2	TRBV18	many	TRBJ2-1	TGTGCCAGCTCACGCGCTAGCGGGTCAACCAATGAGCAGTTCTTC	CASSRASGSTNEQFF
.	TRBV6-1	many	TRBJ2-7	TGTGCCAGCAGCCCCGACCCCGCGGGGGAGCAGTACTTC	CASSPDPAGEQYF
.	TRBV11-2	.	TRBJ1-4	TGTGCCAGCAGCTTAGGGCCCGGCAGAACTAATGAAAAACTGTTTTTT	CASSLGPGRTNEKLFF
.	TRBV6-2/TRBV6-3	many	TRBJ2-7	TGTGCCAGCAGTTACTCGATAGGTTCTAGCAGTTACGATGAGCAGTACTTC	CASSYSIGSSSYDEQYF
TRBD1	TRBV20-1	.	TRBJ1-1	TGCAGTGCATCACAGGGGGTTAACACTGAAGCTTTCTTT	CSASQGVNTEAFF
TRBD2	TRBV7-9	few	TRBJ2-7	TGTGCCAGCAGCTTGTTCGCGGGAGATGCCGAGCAGTACTTC	CASSLFAGDAEQYF
.	TRBV11-2	many	TRBJ2-1	TGTGCCAGCAGCTTAGTTGGGGGATTCGAGCAGTTCTTC	CASSLVGGFEQFF
.	TRBV11-3	many	TRBJ1-1	TGTGCCAGCAGCTTAGTACAGGGAGGCGAAGCTTTCTTT	CASSLVQGGEAFF
TRBD2	TRBV7-9	many	TRBJ2-5	TGTGCCAGCAGCGTACCACCGGGACTAGCGGGAGATCGGGGCCAGTACTTC	CASSVPPGLAGDRGQYF
.	TRBV7-3	few	TRBJ2-2	TGTGCCAGCAGGCCTTTGCCGATCCGAAACACCGGGGAGCTGTTTTTT	CASRPLPIRNTGELFF
TRBD1	TRBV19	few	TRBJ2-5	TGTGCCAGTAGTTACCGGACAGGACGACAGCAAGAGACCCAGTACTTC	CASSYRTGRQQETQYF
TRBD2	TRBV27	.	TRBJ2-1	TGTGCCAGCAGACCCGGGACTAGCGGGGGGTCGGAGTTCTTC	CASRPGTSGGSEFF